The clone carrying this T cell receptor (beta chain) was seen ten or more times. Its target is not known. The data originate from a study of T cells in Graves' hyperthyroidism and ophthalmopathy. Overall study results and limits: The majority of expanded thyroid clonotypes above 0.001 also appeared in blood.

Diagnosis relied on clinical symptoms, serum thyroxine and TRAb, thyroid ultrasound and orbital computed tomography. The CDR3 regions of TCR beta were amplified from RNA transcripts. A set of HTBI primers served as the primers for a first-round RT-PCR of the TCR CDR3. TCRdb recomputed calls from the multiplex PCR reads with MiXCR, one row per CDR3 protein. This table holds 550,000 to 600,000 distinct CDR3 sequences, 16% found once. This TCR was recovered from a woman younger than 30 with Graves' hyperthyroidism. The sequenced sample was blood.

CDR3 sequence (DNA): TGTGCCAGCAGTTACGATAATCGGGGAGACCAGCCCCAGCATTTT. Protein: CASSYDNRGDQPQHF. This rearrangement joins TRBV6-2 or TRBV6-3 to TRBJ1-5, with D hard to call. There are 15 residues in the CDR3. Germline V lookup: CDR1 MNHEY, CDR2 SVGEGT. V lost 2 bases and J lost 7, with 15 bases in between.